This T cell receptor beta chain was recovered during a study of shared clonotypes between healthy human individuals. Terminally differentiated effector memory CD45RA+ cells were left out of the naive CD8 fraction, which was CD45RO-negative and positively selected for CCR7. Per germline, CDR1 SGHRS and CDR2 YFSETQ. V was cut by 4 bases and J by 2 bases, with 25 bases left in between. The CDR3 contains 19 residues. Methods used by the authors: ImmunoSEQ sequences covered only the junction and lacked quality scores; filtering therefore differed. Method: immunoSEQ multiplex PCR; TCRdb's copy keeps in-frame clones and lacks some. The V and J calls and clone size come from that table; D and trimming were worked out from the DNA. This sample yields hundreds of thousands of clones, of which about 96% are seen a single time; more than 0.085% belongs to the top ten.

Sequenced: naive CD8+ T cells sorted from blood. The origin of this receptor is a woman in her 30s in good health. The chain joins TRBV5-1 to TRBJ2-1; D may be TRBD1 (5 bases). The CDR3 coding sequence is TGCGCCAGCAGCCCAGTACAGGCGCCCCATAACTGGGCCTACAATGAGCAGTTCTTC. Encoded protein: CASSPVQAPHNWAYNEQFF. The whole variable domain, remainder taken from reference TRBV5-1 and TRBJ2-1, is KAGVTQTPRYLIKTRGQQVTLSCSPISGHRSVSWYQQTPGQGLQFLFEYFSETQRNKGNFPGRFSGRQFSNSRSEMNVSTLELGDSALYLCASSPVQAPHNWAYNEQFFGPGTRLTVL.